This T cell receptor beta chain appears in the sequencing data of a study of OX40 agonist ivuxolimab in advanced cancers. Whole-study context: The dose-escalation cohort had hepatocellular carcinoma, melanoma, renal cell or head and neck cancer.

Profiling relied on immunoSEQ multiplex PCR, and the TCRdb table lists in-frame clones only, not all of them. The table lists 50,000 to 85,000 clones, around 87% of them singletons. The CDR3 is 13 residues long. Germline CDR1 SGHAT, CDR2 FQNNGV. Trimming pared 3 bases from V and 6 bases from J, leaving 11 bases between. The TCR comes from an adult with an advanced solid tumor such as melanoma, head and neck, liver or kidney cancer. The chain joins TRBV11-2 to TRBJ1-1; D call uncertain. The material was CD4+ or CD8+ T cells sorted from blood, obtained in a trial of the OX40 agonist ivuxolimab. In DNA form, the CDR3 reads TGTGCCAGCAGCTTCGCCCCTGGTGCTGAAGCTTTCTTT. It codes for CASSFAPGAEAFF.